This T cell receptor (beta chain) derives from a study of T cell responses to AZD1222 COVID-19 vaccine. Looked up from germline, CDR1 is MNHEY and CDR2 is SVGAGI. This CDR3 is built from 15 residues. V gave up 2 bases and J gave up 2 bases, with 12 bases separating them. TCRdb keeps only in-frame clones here, not all; method: immunoSEQ multiplex PCR. Here the sample spans 200,000 to 250,000 clones, roughly 91% being singletons. This rearrangement joins TRBV6-5 to TRBJ1-1; D is undetermined. The sample here was peripheral blood, taken on day 0 of MenACWY control vaccination. The TCR sequence derives from an adult in good health. The CDR3 is CASSYPGRPNTEAFF. In nucleotides, the CDR3 is TGTGCCAGCAGTTACCCGGGCAGACCTAACACTGAAGCTTTCTTT.